This TCR beta chain appears in the sequencing data of a study of T cell responses to AZD1222 COVID-19 vaccine (dated by TCRdb to about 2021). Turning to the overall study: TCR sequencing was performed for 230 to 250 trial participants, of whom about 200 were given two doses of AZD1222 and around 26 were given two doses of MenACWY control vaccine. Enrollment into the trials was organized by age into subgroups of 18-55, 56-69 and 70-plus years, and those subgroups contained roughly 140, 27 and 60 TCR-sequenced participants, respectively. Broader findings and caveats from the paper: Because no samples from the day 14 peak response were available, repertoires could be characterized only after the peak T cell response. Participants were mostly white British and included more females than males, and it was suggested by the authors that clonal diversity may have been underestimated. CD4 TCRs associated with the vaccine covered the entire spike protein, and the dominant responses were in regions 160-218 and 743-854. Reportedly, almost half of the unique spike-specific TCRs recognized epitopes lying outside the regions that are mutated in the B.1.351 and B.1.1.7 variants. The 56-69-year group was small, and its depth increase did not reach significance, likely because of low power. A significant rise in spike-specific TCR breadth and depth was observed after two AZD1222 doses relative to day 0 and relative to MenACWY recipients. Conclusions about previously exposed vaccinees were limited because only six AZD1222 recipients were SARS-CoV-2 seropositive at baseline.

Per the germline V gene (reference sequence), LNHDA is the CDR1 and SQIVND is the CDR2. V loses 5 bases of germline sequence and J loses 1 base, and the interval between the two ends is 20 bases. There are 18 amino acids in the CDR3, from cysteine to phenylalanine inclusive. Of the read, only the CDR3 DNA is kept; its 54 bases are in frame from base 1. On this clone itself: The antigen this receptor binds is unknown. No much larger clonotype is one base removed from it; base qualities were not supplied.

The time point label corresponds to: about 28 days (+/-7) after the second vaccine dose. Because spike-specific TCR depth and breadth did not differ between the two schedules, AZD1222 recipients who got a second dose at roughly 4 weeks were pooled with those who got a second dose at roughly 12 weeks. Vaccinee samples were obtained from the UK trials COV001 and COV002, which included a single-blind randomized controlled phase 2/3 trial of AZD1222 (ChAdOx1 nCoV-19) in healthy adults. For TCRbeta chain sequencing, PBMC samples were collected from trial participants at day 0 and at day 28 after the second dose. The CDR3 regions of human TCRbeta chains were subjected to immunosequencing. The paper's processing steps were these. TCRs in the repertoires were compared against a reference library of SARS-CoV-2-specific TCRs that had been generated with the MIRA antigen-specificity platform. Breadth was defined as the fraction of unique TCRs that were SARS-CoV-2-associated. Depth was defined as the fraction of total T cells that were SARS-CoV-2-associated. Each spike-specific TCR was assigned to its reactive spike region and to a CD4 or CD8 class using the MIRA data. Log10-transformed breadth and depth values were compared by one-way ANOVA with Sidak's multiple comparisons tests. Entries here come from immuneACCESS through TCRdb and include only in-frame sequences with V and J called. Some clones fail to appear in such tables; in the studies checked, an unresolved V gene covers under half of the shortfall, and the cause of the remainder is unknown. D and trimming were read from the DNA, whereas the V and J calls and clone size are those reported in that table. This sample comprises roughly 86,000 clones, less than 85% of them detected only once. In total, the top ten clones hold roughly 5% of the sample.

This sample comprised peripheral blood, obtained 28 days after the second AZD1222 dose. This sequence was found in an adult who received the AZD1222 COVID-19 vaccine. Recombination connected TRBV19 to TRBJ2-2, with a tentative D gene TRBD2 over 6 matching bases. The CDR3 is CASSEAYGGHRNTGELFF. The DNA is as follows: TGTGCCAGTAGTGAGGCTTATGGAGGGCATAGGAACACCGGGGAGCTGTTTTTT.